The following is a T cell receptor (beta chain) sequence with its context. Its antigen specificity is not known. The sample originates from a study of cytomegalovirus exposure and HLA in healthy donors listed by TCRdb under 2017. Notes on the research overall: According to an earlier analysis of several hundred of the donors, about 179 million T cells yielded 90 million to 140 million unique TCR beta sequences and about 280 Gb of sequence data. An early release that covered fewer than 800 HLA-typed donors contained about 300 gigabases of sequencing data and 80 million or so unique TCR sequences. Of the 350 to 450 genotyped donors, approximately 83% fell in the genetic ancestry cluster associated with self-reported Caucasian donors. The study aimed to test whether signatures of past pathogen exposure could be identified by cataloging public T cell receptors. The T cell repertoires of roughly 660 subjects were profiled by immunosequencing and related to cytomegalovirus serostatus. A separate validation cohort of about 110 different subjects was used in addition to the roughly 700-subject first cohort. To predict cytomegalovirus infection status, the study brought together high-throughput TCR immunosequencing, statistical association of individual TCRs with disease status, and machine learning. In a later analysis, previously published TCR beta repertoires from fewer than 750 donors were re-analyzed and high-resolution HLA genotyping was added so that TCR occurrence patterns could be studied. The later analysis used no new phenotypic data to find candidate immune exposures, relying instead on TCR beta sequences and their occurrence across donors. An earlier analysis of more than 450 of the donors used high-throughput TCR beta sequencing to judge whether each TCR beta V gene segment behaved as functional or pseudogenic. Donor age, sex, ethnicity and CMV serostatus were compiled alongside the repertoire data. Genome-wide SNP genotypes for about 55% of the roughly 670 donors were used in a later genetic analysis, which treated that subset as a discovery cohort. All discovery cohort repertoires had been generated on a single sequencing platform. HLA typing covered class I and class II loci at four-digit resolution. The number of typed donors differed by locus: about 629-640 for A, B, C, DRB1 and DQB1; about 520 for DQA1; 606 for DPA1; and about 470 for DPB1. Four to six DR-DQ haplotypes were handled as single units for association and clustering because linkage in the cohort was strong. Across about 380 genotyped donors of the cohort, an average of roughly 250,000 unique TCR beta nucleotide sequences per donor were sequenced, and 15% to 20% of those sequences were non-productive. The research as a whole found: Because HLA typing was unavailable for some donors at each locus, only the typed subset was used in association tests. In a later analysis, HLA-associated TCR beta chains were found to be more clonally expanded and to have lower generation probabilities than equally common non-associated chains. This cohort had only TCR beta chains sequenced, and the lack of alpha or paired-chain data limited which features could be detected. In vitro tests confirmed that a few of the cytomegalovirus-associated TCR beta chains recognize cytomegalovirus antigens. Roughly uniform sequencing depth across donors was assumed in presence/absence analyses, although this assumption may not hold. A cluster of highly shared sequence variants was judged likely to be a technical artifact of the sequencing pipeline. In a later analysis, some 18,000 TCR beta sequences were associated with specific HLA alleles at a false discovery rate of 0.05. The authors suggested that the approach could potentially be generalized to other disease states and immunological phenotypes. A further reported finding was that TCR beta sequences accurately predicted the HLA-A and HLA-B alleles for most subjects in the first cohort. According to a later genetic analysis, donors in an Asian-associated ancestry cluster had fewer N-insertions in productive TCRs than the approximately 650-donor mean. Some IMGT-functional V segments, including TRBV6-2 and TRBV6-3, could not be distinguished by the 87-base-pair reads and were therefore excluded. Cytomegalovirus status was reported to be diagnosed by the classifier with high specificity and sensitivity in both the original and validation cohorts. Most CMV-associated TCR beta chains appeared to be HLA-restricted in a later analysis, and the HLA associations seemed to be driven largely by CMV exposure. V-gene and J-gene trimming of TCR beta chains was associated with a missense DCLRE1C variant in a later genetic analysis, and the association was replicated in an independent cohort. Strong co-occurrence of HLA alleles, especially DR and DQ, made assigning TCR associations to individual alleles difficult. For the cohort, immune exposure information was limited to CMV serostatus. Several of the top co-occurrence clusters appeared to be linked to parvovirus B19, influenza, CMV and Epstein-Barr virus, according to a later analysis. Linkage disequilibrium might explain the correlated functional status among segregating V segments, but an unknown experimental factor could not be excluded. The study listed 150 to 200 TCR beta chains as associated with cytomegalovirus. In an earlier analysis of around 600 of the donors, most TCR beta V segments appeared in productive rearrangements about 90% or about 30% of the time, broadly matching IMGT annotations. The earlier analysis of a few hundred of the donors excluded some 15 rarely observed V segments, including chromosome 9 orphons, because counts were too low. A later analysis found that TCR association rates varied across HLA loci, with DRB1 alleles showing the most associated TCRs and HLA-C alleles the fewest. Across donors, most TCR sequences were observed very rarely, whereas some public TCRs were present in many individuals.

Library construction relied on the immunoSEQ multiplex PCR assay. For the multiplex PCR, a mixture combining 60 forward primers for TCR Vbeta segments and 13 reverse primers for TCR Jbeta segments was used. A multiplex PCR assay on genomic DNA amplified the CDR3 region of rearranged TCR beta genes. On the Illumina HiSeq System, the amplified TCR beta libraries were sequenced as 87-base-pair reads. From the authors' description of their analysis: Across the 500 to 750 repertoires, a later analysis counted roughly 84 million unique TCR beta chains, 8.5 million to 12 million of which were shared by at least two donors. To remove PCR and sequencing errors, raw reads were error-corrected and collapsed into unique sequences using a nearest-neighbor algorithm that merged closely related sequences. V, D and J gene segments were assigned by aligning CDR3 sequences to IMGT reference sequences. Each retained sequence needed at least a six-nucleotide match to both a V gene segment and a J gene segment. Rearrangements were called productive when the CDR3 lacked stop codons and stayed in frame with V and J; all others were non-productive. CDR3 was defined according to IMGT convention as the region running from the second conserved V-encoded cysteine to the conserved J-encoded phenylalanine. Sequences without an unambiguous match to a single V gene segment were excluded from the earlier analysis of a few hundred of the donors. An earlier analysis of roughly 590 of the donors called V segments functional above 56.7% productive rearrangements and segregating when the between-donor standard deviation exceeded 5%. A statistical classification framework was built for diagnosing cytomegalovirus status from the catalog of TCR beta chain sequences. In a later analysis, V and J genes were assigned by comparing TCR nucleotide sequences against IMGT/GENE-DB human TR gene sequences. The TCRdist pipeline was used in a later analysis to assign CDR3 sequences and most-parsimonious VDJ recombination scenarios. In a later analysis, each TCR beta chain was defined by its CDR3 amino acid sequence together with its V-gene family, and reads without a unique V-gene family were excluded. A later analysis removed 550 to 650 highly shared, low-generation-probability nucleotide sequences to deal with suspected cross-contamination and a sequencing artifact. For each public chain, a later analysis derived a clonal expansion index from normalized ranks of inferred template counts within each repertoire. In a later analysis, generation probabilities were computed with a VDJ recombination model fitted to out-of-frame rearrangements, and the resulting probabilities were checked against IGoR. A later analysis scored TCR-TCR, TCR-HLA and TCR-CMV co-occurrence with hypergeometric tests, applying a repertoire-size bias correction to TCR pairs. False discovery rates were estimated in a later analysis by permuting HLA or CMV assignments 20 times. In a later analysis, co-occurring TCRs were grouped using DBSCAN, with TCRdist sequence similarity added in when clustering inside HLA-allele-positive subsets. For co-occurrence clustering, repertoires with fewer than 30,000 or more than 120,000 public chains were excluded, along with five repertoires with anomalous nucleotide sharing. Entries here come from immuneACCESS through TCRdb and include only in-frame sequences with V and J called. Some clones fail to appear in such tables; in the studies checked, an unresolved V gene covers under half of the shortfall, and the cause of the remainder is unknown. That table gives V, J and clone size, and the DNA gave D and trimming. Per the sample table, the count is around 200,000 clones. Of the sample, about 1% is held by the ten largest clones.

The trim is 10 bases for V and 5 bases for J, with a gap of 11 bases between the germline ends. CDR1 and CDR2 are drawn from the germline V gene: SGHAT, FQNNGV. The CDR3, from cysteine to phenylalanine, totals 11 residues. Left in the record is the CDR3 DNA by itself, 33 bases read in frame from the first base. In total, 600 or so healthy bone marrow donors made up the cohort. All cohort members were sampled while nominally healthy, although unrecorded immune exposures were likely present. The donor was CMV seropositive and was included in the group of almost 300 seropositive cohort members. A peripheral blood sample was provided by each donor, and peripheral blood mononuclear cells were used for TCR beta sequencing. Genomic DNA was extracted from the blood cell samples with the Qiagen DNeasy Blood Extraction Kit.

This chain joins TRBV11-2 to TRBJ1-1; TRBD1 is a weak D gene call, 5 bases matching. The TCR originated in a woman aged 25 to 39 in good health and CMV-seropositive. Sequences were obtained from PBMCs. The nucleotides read TGTGCCATCCTCGGGGGAACTGAAGCTTTCTTT. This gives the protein CAILGGTEAFF.